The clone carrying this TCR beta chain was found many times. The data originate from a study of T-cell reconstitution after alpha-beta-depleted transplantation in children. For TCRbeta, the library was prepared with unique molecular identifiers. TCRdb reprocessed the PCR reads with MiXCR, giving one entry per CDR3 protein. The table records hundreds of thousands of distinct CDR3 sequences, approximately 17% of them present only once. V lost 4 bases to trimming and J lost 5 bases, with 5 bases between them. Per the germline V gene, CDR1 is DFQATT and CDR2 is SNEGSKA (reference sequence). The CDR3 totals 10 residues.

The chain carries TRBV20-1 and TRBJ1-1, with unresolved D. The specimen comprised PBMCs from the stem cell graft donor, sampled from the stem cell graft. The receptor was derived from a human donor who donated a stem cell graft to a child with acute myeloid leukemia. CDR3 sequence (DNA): TGCAGTGCTACGGGGACTGAAGCTTTCTTT. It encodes CSATGTEAFF.